Listed below are T cell receptor beta chains from one sample, sequenced in a study of blood T cell repertoires in COVID-19. Method: immunoSEQ multiplex PCR; TCRdb's copy keeps in-frame clones and lacks some. Of about 73,000 clones detected, roughly four fifths appear once; the ten largest clones hold under 3%. The sample was peripheral blood. The receptor set was obtained from a man between 65 and 85 years old with COVID-19, enrolled during active disease. CDR3s include the opening cysteine and the closing phenylalanine or tryptophan. The order of the fields is V gene, CDR3 length, clone size, D gene, J gene, CDR3 DNA, CDR3 protein. A D gene is named only where the DNA matches it firmly. Expanded clones get a size class; other rows say once, few or many, or leave the size out.

TRBV2	17	-	TRBD2	TRBJ2-7	TGTGCCAGCAGTCCGACGGGACTACCAACCCACTCCTACGAGCAGTACTTC	CASSPTGLPTHSYEQYF
TRBV30	15	once	TRBD2	TRBJ2-1	TGTGCCTTGACTAGCGGGAGAGAGTCCTACAATGAGCAGTTCTTC	CALTSGRESYNEQFF
TRBV18	15	once	-	TRBJ1-6	TGTGCCAGCTCACCAGTCCCGGGAAATAATTCACCCCTCCACTTT	CASSPVPGNNSPLHF
TRBV3-1/TRBV3-2	16	-	-	TRBJ1-1	TGTGCCAGCAGCCAAATTAGGACAGTGGGGAACACTGAAGCTTTCTTT	CASSQIRTVGNTEAFF
TRBV27	14	-	-	TRBJ2-2	TGTGCCAGCAGTCCGGGACACTCCACCGGGGAGCTGTTTTTT	CASSPGHSTGELFF
TRBV18	11	-	TRBD1	TRBJ1-1	TGTGCCAGCTCACCGGGACAGGTCGCTTTCTTT	CASSPGQVAFF
TRBV6-5	14	-	-	TRBJ1-5	TGTGCCAGCAGTATTCCAGGGGGCAATCAGCCCCAGCATTTT	CASSIPGGNQPQHF
TRBV27	16	once	TRBD2	TRBJ2-7	TGTGCCAGCAGTCAACTAGCGGGCCGGAGCTCCTACGAGCAGTACTTC	CASSQLAGRSSYEQYF
TRBV28	15	-	TRBD1	TRBJ1-1	TGTGCCAGCAGTTTATTCCAGGGGGCAAGTACTGAAGCTTTCTTT	CASSLFQGASTEAFF
TRBV25-1	14	-	TRBD1	TRBJ2-7	TGTGCCAGCAGTGAATGGGACAGGGAGTACGAGCAGTACTTC	CASSEWDREYEQYF
TRBV18	16	-	TRBD1	TRBJ1-3	TGTGCCAGCTCACCAACGACAGGGCACTCTGGAAACACCATATATTTT	CASSPTTGHSGNTIYF
TRBV4-2	14	-	TRBD2	TRBJ2-3	TGTGCCAGCAGCCAAGGCGGGGGGATAGATACGCAGTATTTT	CASSQGGGIDTQYF
TRBV19	15	-	TRBD2	TRBJ2-5	TGTGCCAGTAGTATAGGGGGACTAGCGGGAGAGACCCAGTACTTC	CASSIGGLAGETQYF
TRBV28	11	-	-	TRBJ1-5	TGTGCCCGCGTGCCTAATCAGCCCCAGCATTTT	CARVPNQPQHF
TRBV28	14	-	TRBD2	TRBJ2-1	TGTGCCGGGTCTAGCGGGAGTTTGTACAATGAGCAGTTCTTC	CAGSSGSLYNEQFF
TRBV24-1	14	once	-	TRBJ2-5	TGTGCCACCATGGACTCCCGGTACCAAGAGACCCAGTACTTC	CATMDSRYQETQYF
TRBV4-3	17	-	TRBD2	TRBJ2-5	TGCGCCAGCAGCCAAGATCGGCGGGAGGGCCACCAAGAGACCCAGTACTTC	CASSQDRREGHQETQYF
TRBV5-1	14	-	-	TRBJ1-6	TGCGCCAGCAGCTTGGGGGCCAAGAATTCACCCCTCCACTTT	CASSLGAKNSPLHF